These T cell receptor beta chains were read from a single sample in a study of T cells in Graves' hyperthyroidism and ophthalmopathy. TCRdb independently ran MiXCR on the multiplex PCR reads; one entry per CDR3 protein. The table lists about 580,000 distinct CDR3 sequences, more than 45% of them singletons, with around 7.7% in the top ten. Sequencing input: peripheral blood or thyroid tissue (not recorded which). The receptors were gathered from a woman aged 18-30 years with Graves' hyperthyroidism. Both conserved end residues are part of each CDR3. D genes are given only for firm matches. Not all rows give a size; the values are once, few, many and, for expanded clones, a class.

>13|TRBV29-1|.|TRBJ2-3|few
CSVEAGNTDTQYF
TGCAGCGTTGAGGCAGGCAACACAGATACGCAGTATTTT
>16|TRBV20-1|TRBD2|TRBJ2-3|.
CSAHTTSGRVGDTQYF
TGCAGTGCCCACACTACTAGCGGGAGAGTCGGAGATACGCAGTATTTT
>18|TRBV29-1|TRBD2|TRBJ2-5|.
CSVEGQPAGTSPSETQYF
TGCAGCGTTGAAGGGCAACCGGCCGGGACTAGCCCGTCTGAGACCCAGTACTTC
>15|TRBV6-1|.|TRBJ1-5|.
CASRPGTEVAKPQHF
TGTGCCAGCAGACCCGGGACCGAGGTAGCTAAGCCCCAGCATTTT
>12|TRBV2|.|TRBJ1-2|.
CASSDIGGGYTF
TGTGCCAGCAGTGATATAGGGGGAGGCTACACCTTC
>18|TRBV7-2|TRBD2|TRBJ2-5|many
CASSPNGRASGRRETQYF
TGTGCCAGCAGCCCAAACGGTAGGGCTAGCGGGAGAAGAGAGACCCAGTACTTC
>11|TRBV27|.|TRBJ1-1|many
CATRLFTEAFF
TGTGCCACCAGACTCTTCACTGAAGCTTTCTTT
>20|TRBV7-2|.|TRBJ1-1|.
CASSPSVWGALGQLNTEAFF
TGTGCCAGCTCACCATCGGTTTGGGGGGCCTTAGGACAGTTGAACACTGAAGCTTTCTTT
>14|TRBV27|TRBD2|TRBJ2-7|once
CASRLAGQTYEQYF
TGTGCCAGCAGATTAGCGGGGCAGACCTACGAGCAGTACTTC
>15|TRBV10-3|TRBD2|TRBJ2-3|many
CAISEVAGSTDTQYF
TGTGCCATCAGTGAAGTAGCGGGGAGCACAGATACGCAGTATTTT
>14|TRBV30|TRBD1|TRBJ1-3|.
CAWRQGSAGNTIYF
TGTGCCTGGCGACAGGGGTCTGCTGGAAACACCATATATTTT
>16|TRBV6-1|.|TRBJ1-2|few
CASSPPITGLSYGYTF
TGTGCCAGCAGTCCTCCTATTACTGGGTTATCCTATGGCTACACCTTC
>12|TRBV29-1|.|TRBJ1-4|.
CSVRATNEKLFF
TGCAGCGTTAGGGCGACCAATGAAAAACTGTTTTTT
>16|TRBV7-2|.|TRBJ2-6|.
CASSGPTNSGANVLTF
TGTGCCAGCAGCGGACCGACGAACTCTGGGGCCAACGTCCTGACTTTC
>11|TRBV5-1|.|TRBJ2-2|many
CASSLTQELFF
TGCGCCAGCAGCTTGACCCAGGAGCTGTTTTTT
>11|TRBV20-1|.|TRBJ2-1|.
CSASRAREQFF
TGCAGTGCTAGCCGGGCAAGGGAGCAGTTCTTC
>14|TRBV5-1|.|TRBJ2-1|few
CASSLYPGSWEQFF
TGCGCCAGCAGCTTGTACCCGGGAAGTTGGGAGCAGTTCTTC
>12|TRBV6-6|TRBD1|TRBJ1-2|many
CASSSGGYGYTF
TGTGCCAGCAGTTCAGGGGGCTATGGCTACACCTTC
>13|TRBV24-1|.|TRBJ2-2|.
CATSDELAGELFF
TGTGCCACCAGTGATGAGTTGGCCGGGGAGCTGTTTTTT
>15|TRBV10-1|TRBD2|TRBJ2-7|.
CASSEGGLAGAEQYF
TGCGCCAGCAGTGAAGGAGGACTAGCGGGAGCCGAGCAGTACTTC
>11|TRBV12-5|.|TRBJ2-7|many
CASGLGQGQYF
TGTGCTAGTGGTTTGGGGCAGGGCCAGTACTTC
>13|TRBV7-9|.|TRBJ1-2|.
CASSRGGGNGYTF
TGTGCCAGCAGCCGAGGCGGGGGCAATGGCTACACCTTC
>15|TRBV7-3|.|TRBJ1-2|.
CASSSEAWANYGYTF
TGTGCCAGCAGCTCGGAGGCGTGGGCTAACTATGGCTACACCTTC
>15|TRBV19|.|TRBJ2-1|.
CASSVLGGSYNEQFF
TGTGCCAGTAGTGTCCTGGGCGGCTCTTACAATGAGCAGTTCTTC
>14|TRBV20-1|.|TRBJ1-3|many
CSASIPDSGNTIYF
TGCAGTGCTAGCATCCCGGACTCTGGAAACACCATATATTTT
>14|TRBV29-1|TRBD1|TRBJ2-1|.
CSVERQGWSNEQFF
TGCAGCGTTGAACGACAGGGATGGAGCAATGAGCAGTTCTTC
>14|TRBV9|TRBD2|TRBJ2-7|many
CASSNLGLAGSRSF
TGTGCCAGCAGCAATCTGGGGCTAGCGGGAAGCCGAAGCTTC
>16|TRBV13|TRBD1|TRBJ2-7|.
CASSLGTGYGTGELYF
TGTGCCAGCAGCTTAGGGACAGGGTACGGCACCGGGGAGCTGTACTTC
>13|TRBV20-1|TRBD2|TRBJ2-7|once
CSATLAGAHEQYF
TGCAGTGCCACCCTAGCGGGAGCTCACGAGCAGTACTTC
>12|TRBV2|.|TRBJ2-1|.
CASPFAGGEQFF
TGTGCCAGCCCATTCGCAGGAGGTGAGCAGTTCTTC
>14|TRBV20-1|.|TRBJ1-4|many
CSARGQGFGEKLFF
TGCAGTGCTAGGGGGCAGGGGTTTGGTGAAAAACTGTTTTTT
>15|TRBV18|TRBD2|TRBJ2-1|.
CASSPLTSGSDEQFF
TGTGCCAGCTCACCACTGACTAGCGGGAGTGATGAGCAGTTCTTC
>12|TRBV2|.|TRBJ2-1|few
CASRRGQSEQFF
TGTGCCAGCAGGAGAGGGCAAAGTGAGCAGTTCTTC
>15|TRBV6-6|.|TRBJ2-7|.
CASSPGGPADYEQYF
TGTGCCAGCAGCCCCGGGGGGCCCGCGGACTACGAGCAGTACTTC
>16|TRBV15|.|TRBJ2-2|many
CATSLRRSLSPGELFF
TGTGCCACCAGCCTTAGACGGAGTCTGTCTCCCGGGGAGCTGTTTTTT
>15|TRBV12-3/TRBV12-4|.|TRBJ1-1|many
CASSLGSGSNTEAFF
TGTGCCAGCAGTTTAGGGTCGGGTTCCAACACTGAAGCTTTCTTT
>16|TRBV5-4|.|TRBJ2-5|many
CASSPGGSLREETQYF
TGTGCCAGCAGCCCCGGGGGCTCCTTGAGGGAAGAGACCCAGTACTTC
>14|TRBV12-3/TRBV12-4|.|TRBJ1-6|many
CASSRGDISSPLHF
TGTGCCAGCAGCCGAGGGGATATCAGTTCACCCCTCCACTTT
>16|TRBV2|.|TRBJ1-6|many
CASSERRGVFGSPLHF
TGTGCCAGCAGTGAACGGAGAGGAGTTTTTGGTTCACCCCTCCACTTT
>16|TRBV20-1|.|TRBJ1-5|.
CSAGPGGVQVHQPQHF
TGCAGTGCTGGCCCCGGAGGCGTACAGGTCCATCAGCCCCAGCATTTT
>15|TRBV6-4|.|TRBJ2-2|few
CASSLSTENTGELFF
TGTGCCAGCTCCTTAAGTACTGAGAACACCGGGGAGCTGTTTTTT
>13|TRBV5-1|.|TRBJ2-5|many
CASSEQVEETQYF
TGCGCCAGCAGCGAGCAGGTAGAAGAGACCCAGTACTTC
>12|TRBV20-1|.|TRBJ1-1|.
CSALPGDTEAFF
TGCAGTGCCCTCCCCGGGGACACTGAAGCTTTCTTT
>16|TRBV27|TRBD2|TRBJ2-5|many
CASSRKGLAEQETQYF
TGTGCCAGCAGTAGAAAGGGACTAGCGGAACAAGAGACCCAGTACTTC
>12|TRBV7-2|.|TRBJ2-3|few
CASSQAVDTQYF
TGTGCCAGCAGCCAAGCGGTAGATACGCAGTATTTT
>16|TRBV7-9|.|TRBJ2-5|many
CASSPGTGRVEETQYF
TGTGCCAGCAGCCCGGGCACAGGGAGAGTTGAAGAGACCCAGTACTTC
>8|TRBV6-6|.|TRBJ2-6|few
CASSYPPF
TGTGCCAGCAGTTACCCCCCTTTC
>14|TRBV6-2/TRBV6-3|.|TRBJ1-6|many
CASSYANRRSPLHF
TGTGCCAGCAGTTACGCTAACAGAAGATCACCCCTCCACTTT
>17|TRBV9|TRBD1|TRBJ1-4|many
CASSGEILGQGGEKLFF
TGTGCCAGCAGCGGGGAAATCCTCGGACAGGGCGGTGAAAAACTGTTTTTT
>18|TRBV12-3/TRBV12-4|TRBD2|TRBJ2-5|many
CASSSIADPGGREETQYF
TGTGCCAGCAGCTCTATTGCGGACCCTGGCGGGAGGGAAGAGACCCAGTACTTC
>16|TRBV10-3|TRBD2|TRBJ2-3|many
CAISAATSGSTDTQYF
TGTGCCATCAGTGCGGCGACTAGCGGGAGCACAGATACGCAGTATTTT
>12|TRBV29-1|.|TRBJ2-1|.
CSVDTIVDEQFF
TGCAGCGTTGATACTATAGTCGATGAGCAGTTCTTC
>15|TRBV29-1|TRBD2|TRBJ2-5|.
CSVEGQLAGAETQYF
TGCAGCGTTGAAGGCCAGTTAGCGGGAGCGGAGACCCAGTACTTC